What follows is one TCR beta chain and its context. Antigen unknown. The data originate from a study of T cell repertoires in cytomegalovirus infection. MiXCR, run by TCRdb on the reads, gives a single entry per CDR3 protein. This sample yields approximately 1,000,000 distinct CDR3 sequences, of which approximately 31% are seen a single time; around an eighth belongs to the top ten. The CDR3 runs 14 residues. The germline V gene encodes CDR1 MGHRA and CDR2 YSYEKL. V lost 0 bases, J lost 9 bases, and 12 bases lay in between. The genes are TRBV4-1 and TRBJ2-1; TRBD1 might be the D (6 bases). The TCR originated in a human donor in good health (CMV status not recorded). Some clones in this sample may be carry-over from other donors' samples. The sequencing used cultured CD8+ T cells from PBMCs, collected from culture after CMV antigen stimulation. The DNA for the CDR3 is TGCGCCAGCAGCCAAGAACTGGGGACAATTGAGCAGTTCTTC. It is translated as CASSQELGTIEQFF.